The TCR beta chain described here comes from a study of blood T cells in healthy people across ages. A few counts support this clonotype. The second PCR ran roughly 7 to 12 cycles with a sample-barcoded 5' primer and J-beta primers. TCRdb re-analysed the 5' RACE reads in MiXCR, keeping a single row per CDR3 protein. Of 650,000 to 700,000 distinct CDR3 sequences in the sample, about 34% are singletons; the top ten hold 15%. The specimen was blood. The source of this sequence is a woman of 80 years or more in good health.

CDR3 sequence: CATSRERSGRQHF. The CDR3 coding sequence is TGTGCCACCAGCAGAGAACGGAGTGGGCGCCAGCATTTT. The genes are TRBV15 and TRBJ1-5, with D unclear. Germline CDR1 LNHNV, CDR2 YYDKDF (reference sequence). V shed 0 bases and J shed 12 bases, with 12 bases lying between them. The CDR3 covers 13 residues.